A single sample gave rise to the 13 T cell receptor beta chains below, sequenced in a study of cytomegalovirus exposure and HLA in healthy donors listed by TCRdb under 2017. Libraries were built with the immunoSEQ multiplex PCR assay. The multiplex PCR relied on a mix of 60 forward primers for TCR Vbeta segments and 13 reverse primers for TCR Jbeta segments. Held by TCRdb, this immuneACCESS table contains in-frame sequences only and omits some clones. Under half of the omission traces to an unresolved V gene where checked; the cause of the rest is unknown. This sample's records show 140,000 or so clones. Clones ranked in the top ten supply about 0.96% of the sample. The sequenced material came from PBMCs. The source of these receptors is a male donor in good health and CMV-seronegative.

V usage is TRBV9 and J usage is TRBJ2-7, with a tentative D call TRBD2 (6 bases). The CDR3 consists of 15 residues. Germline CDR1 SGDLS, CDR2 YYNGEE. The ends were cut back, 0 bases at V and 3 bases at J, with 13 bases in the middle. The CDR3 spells CASSVEDGGYYEQYF. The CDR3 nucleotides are TGTGCCAGCAGCGTAGAAGACGGAGGGTACTACGAGCAGTACTTC.

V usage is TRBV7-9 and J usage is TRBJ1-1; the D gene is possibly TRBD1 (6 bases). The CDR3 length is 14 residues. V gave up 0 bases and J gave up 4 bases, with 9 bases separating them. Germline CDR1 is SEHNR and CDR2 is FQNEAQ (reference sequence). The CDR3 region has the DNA TGTGCCAGCAGCTTAGCCCTACAGGGCACTGAAGCTTTCTTT. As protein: CASSLALQGTEAFF.

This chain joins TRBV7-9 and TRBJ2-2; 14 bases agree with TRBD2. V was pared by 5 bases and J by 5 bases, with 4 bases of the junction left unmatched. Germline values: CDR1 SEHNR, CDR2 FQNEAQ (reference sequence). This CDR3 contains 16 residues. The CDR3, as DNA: TGTGCCAGCAGCCGACTAGCGGGAGGGGTAACCGGGGAGCTGTTTTTT. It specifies CASSRLAGGVTGELFF. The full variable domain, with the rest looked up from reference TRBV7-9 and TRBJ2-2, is DTGVSQNPRHKITKRGQNVTFRCDPISEHNRLYWYRQTLGQGPEFLTYFQNEAQLEKSRLLSDRFSAERPKGSFSTLEIQRTEQGDSAMYLCASSRLAGGVTGELFFGEGSRLTVL.

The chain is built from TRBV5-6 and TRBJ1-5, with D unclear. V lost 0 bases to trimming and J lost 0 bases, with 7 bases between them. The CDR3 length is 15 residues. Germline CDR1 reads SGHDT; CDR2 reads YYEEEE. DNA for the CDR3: TGTGCCAGCAGCTTGGATGGCAGTAGCAATCAGCCCCAGCATTTT. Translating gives CASSLDGSSNQPQHF.

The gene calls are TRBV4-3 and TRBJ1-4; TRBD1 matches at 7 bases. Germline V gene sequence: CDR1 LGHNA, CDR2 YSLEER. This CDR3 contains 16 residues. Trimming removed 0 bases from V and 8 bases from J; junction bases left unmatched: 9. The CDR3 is CASSQDPTGRYEKLFF. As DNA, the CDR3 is TGCGCCAGCAGCCAAGATCCGACAGGGAGGTACGAAAAACTGTTTTTT.

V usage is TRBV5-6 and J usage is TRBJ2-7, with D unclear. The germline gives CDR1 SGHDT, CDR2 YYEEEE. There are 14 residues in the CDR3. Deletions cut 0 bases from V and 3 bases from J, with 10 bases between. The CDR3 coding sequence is TGTGCCAGCAGCTTGGGGCATAAATTCTACGAGCAGTACTTC. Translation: CASSLGHKFYEQYF.

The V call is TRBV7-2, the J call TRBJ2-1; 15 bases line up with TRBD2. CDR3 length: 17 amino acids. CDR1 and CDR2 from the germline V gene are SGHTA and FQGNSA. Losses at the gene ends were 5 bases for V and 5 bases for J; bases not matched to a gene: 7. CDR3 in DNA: TGTGCCAGCAGCACGGGACTAGCGGGAGGAGAGAACAATGAGCAGTTCTTC. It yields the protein CASSTGLAGGENNEQFF.

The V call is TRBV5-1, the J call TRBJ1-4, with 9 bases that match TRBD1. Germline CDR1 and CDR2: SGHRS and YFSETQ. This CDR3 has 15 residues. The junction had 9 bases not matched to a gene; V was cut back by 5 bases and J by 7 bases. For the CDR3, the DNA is TGCGCCAGCAGTTTCTCACAGGGGGCTAGTGAAAAACTGTTTTTT. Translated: CASSFSQGASEKLFF.

CDR3 sequence reads: CASSPPGVAGGYEQYF. The CDR3 nucleotides are TGTGCCAGCTCACCACCAGGGGTAGCGGGAGGATACGAGCAGTACTTC. This chain joins TRBV18 and TRBJ2-7, with TRBD2 matching 10 bases. Germline trimming cut 0 bases from V and 4 bases from J; bases unmatched to any gene: 6. The CDR3 sequence is 16 residues long. Germline CDR1 reads KGHSH; CDR2 reads LQKENI.

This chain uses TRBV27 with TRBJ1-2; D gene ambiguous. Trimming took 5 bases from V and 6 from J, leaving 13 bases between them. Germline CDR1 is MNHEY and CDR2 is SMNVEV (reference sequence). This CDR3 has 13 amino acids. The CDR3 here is CASSPNNNDGYTF. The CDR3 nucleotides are TGTGCCAGCAGTCCCAATAACAATGATGGCTACACCTTC.

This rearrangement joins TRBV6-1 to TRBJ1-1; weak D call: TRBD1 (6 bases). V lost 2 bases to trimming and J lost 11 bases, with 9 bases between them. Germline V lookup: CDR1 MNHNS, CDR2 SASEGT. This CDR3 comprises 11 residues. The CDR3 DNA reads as TGTGCCAGCAGTGAAACAGGGAAGGCTTTCTTT. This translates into CASSETGKAFF.

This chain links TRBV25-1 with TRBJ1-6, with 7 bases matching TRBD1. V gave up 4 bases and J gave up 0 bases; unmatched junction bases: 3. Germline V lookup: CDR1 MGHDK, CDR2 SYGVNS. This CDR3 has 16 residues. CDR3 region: CASSVTGSSYNSPLHF. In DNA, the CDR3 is TGTGCCAGCAGTGTGACAGGGAGCTCCTATAATTCACCCCTCCACTTT.

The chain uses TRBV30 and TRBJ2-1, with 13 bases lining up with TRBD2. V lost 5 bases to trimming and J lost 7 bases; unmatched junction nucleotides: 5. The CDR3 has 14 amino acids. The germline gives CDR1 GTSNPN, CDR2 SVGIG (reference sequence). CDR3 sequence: CAWEWTSGRNEQFF. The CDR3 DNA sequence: TGTGCCTGGGAGTGGACTAGCGGGAGAAATGAGCAGTTCTTC.